This T cell receptor beta chain was captured in a study of cytomegalovirus exposure and HLA in healthy donors. General observations from the study: CMV serostatus was the only immune exposure information that was available. Compared with the roughly 670-donor mean, an Asian-associated ancestry cluster reportedly had fewer N-insertions, according to a later analysis. Equally common other TCR beta chains were less clonally expanded than HLA-associated ones, a later analysis found. A later analysis found most CMV-associated TCR beta chains apparently HLA-restricted.

The PCR was carried out with 60 Vbeta primers and 13 Jbeta primers. TCRdb's table, derived via immunoSEQ multiplex PCR, lists solely in-frame clones and lacks some. The specimen's table records about 190,000 clones. This CDR3 spans 12 amino acids. The V end was cut by 3 bases, the J end by 7 bases, with 10 bases between. Germline V CDR1 and CDR2: SGHDT, YYEEEE. As to this clone: As yet, its antigen is unknown.

V and J are TRBV5-6 and TRBJ1-2; D not resolved. This sequence originates from a woman aged 30 to 39 in good health and CMV-seropositive. Sequenced sample: PBMCs. CDR3 sequence: CASSWAPGGYTF. CDR3 DNA sequence: TGTGCCAGCAGCTGGGCCCCCGGTGGCTACACCTTC. The full variable domain, its missing parts supplied by reference TRBV5-6 and TRBJ1-2, is DAGVTQSPTHLIKTRGQQVTLRCSPKSGHDTVSWYQQALGQGPQFIFQYYEEEERQRGNFPDRFSGHQFPNYSSELNVNALLLGDSALYLCASSWAPGGYTFGSGTRLTVV.